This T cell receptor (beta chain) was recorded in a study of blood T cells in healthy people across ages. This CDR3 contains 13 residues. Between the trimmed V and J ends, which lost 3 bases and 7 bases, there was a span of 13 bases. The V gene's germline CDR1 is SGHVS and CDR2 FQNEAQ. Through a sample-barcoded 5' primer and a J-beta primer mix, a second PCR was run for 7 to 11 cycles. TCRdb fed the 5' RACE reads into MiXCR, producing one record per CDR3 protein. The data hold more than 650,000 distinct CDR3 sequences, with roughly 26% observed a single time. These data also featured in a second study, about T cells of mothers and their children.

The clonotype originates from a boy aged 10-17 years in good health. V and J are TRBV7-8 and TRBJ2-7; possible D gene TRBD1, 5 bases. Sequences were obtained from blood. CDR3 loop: CASSFSRVNEQYF. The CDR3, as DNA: TGTGCCAGCAGCTTTAGCAGGGTAAATGAGCAGTACTTC.